These T cell receptor beta chains were read from a single sample in a study of shared clonotypes between healthy human individuals. Assay: immunoSEQ multiplex PCR; the TCRdb copy retains only in-frame clones and omits some. The sample comprises 2 million to 2.5 million clones, about 90% of which are singletons, and approximately 0.41% rests with the top ten. Specimen: naive CD4+ T cells from PBMCs. These receptors all come from a man younger than 35 in good health. Some clones in this sample may be carry-over from other donors' samples. The CDR3 runs from the conserved cysteine through the conserved F or W. D genes are given only for firm matches. Size tells how often a clone was seen (once, few, many) or the class of an expanded clone, and some rows leave it out.

TRBJ2-1 | TRBV11-2 | - | - | CASRLTRGYNEQFF | TGTGCCAGCAGGTTGACTAGGGGGTACAATGAGCAGTTCTTC
TRBJ1-4 | TRBV27 | - | - | CASSLRGGEKLFF | TGTGCCAGCAGCCTCAGGGGAGGCGAAAAACTGTTTTTT
TRBJ2-3 | TRBV5-1 | TRBD1 | - | CASSTGTGGRSDTQYF | TGCGCCAGCAGCACGGGGACAGGGGGCCGTTCAGATACGCAGTATTTT
TRBJ1-2 | TRBV11-2 | - | - | CASSPLRGPQGYTF | TGTGCCAGCAGCCCGCTCCGAGGCCCCCAAGGCTACACCTTC
TRBJ2-3 | TRBV27 | - | - | CASKDNRHPDTQYF | TGTGCCAGCAAGGACAACCGACATCCGGATACGCAGTATTTT
TRBJ2-7 | TRBV10-3 | - | - | CAIKGPTYEQYF | TGTGCCATAAAAGGCCCAACCTACGAGCAGTACTTC
TRBJ2-1 | TRBV2 | TRBD2 | once | CASSRRTSGNEQFF | TGTGCCAGCAGTAGGAGGACTAGCGGCAATGAGCAGTTCTTC
TRBJ1-1 | TRBV10-2 | - | - | CASSEPGENTEAFF | TGCGCCAGCAGTGAGCCAGGGGAGAACACTGAAGCTTTCTTT
TRBJ1-1 | TRBV28 | - | - | CASSRTAAAFF | TGTGCCAGCAGCCGAACAGCAGCCGCTTTCTTT
TRBJ2-1 | TRBV7-3 | TRBD2 | - | CASSLTTSGSQFF | TGTGCCAGCAGCTTAACGACTAGCGGGAGTCAGTTCTTC
TRBJ2-3 | TRBV6-4 | - | - | CASSDSPGASTDTQYF | TGTGCCAGCAGTGACTCCCCCGGGGCTAGCACAGATACGCAGTATTTT
TRBJ2-1 | TRBV11-3 | TRBD2 | - | CASSLGPKREAHNEQFF | TGTGCCAGCAGCTTAGGACCAAAGCGGGAGGCCCACAATGAGCAGTTCTTC
TRBJ2-1 | TRBV5-4 | TRBD1 | - | CASTDAGQGNNEQFF | TGTGCCAGCACCGATGCGGGACAGGGGAACAATGAGCAGTTCTTC
TRBJ1-5 | TRBV28 | - | once | CASSSLQSQPQHF | TGTGCCAGCAGTTCCTTACAGAGCCAGCCCCAGCATTTT
TRBJ2-5 | TRBV7-9 | TRBD1 | - | CASSLAPGGIETQYF | TGTGCCAGCAGCTTAGCCCCAGGGGGCATAGAGACCCAGTACTTC
TRBJ1-2 | TRBV7-2 | - | - | CASRPSQTGVRGYTF | TGTGCCAGCAGACCAAGCCAGACGGGGGTGAGGGGCTACACCTTC
TRBJ1-1 | TRBV30 | - | - | CAWRTVGVDTEAFF | TGTGCCTGGAGGACAGTAGGGGTAGACACTGAAGCTTTCTTT
TRBJ2-7 | TRBV9 | TRBD1 | - | CASSATGWPYEQYF | TGTGCCAGCAGCGCGACAGGGTGGCCCTACGAGCAGTACTTC
TRBJ2-7 | TRBV27 | - | - | CASRKSLRRGDQTSFEQYF | TGTGCCAGCCGGAAGTCATTACGCAGGGGGGATCAAACATCCTTCGAGCAGTACTTC
TRBJ2-1 | TRBV5-1 | TRBD2 | - | CASSLIAGLTYNEQFF | TGCGCCAGCAGCTTAATAGCGGGCCTCACCTACAATGAGCAGTTCTTC
TRBJ2-7 | TRBV15 | - | - | CATSRDQEDEQYF | TGTGCCACCAGCAGAGATCAAGAGGACGAGCAGTACTTC
TRBJ2-7 | TRBV6-5 | - | - | CASSYSSEQYF | TGTGCCAGCAGTTACAGCAGTGAGCAGTACTTC
TRBJ2-1 | TRBV25-1 | - | once | CASTATGSGVRGKVQFF | TGTGCCAGCACCGCAACGGGATCGGGAGTTCGAGGGAAGGTGCAGTTCTTC
TRBJ1-1 | TRBV5-1 | - | few | CASSQLTANFEAFF | TGCGCCAGCAGTCAACTGACAGCAAACTTTGAAGCTTTCTTT
TRBJ1-5 | TRBV4-1 | TRBD1 | - | CASSPLSTGLSNQPQHF | TGCGCCAGCAGTCCCTTGTCGACAGGGCTTAGCAATCAGCCCCAGCATTTT
TRBJ2-1 | TRBV19 | - | - | CASTDYRSDEQFF | TGTGCCAGTACCGACTACCGGTCCGATGAGCAGTTCTTC
TRBJ2-1 | TRBV6-5 | - | - | CASSRRREVGNEQFF | TGTGCCAGCAGCCGGAGGAGGGAGGTAGGGAATGAGCAGTTCTTC
TRBJ2-5 | TRBV15 | - | - | CATSRGGGGGIFETQYF | TGTGCCACCAGCAGAGGAGGAGGAGGGGGTATATTTGAGACCCAGTACTTC
TRBJ1-2 | TRBV10-3 | - | - | CAISDEGNYGYTF | TGTGCCATCAGCGATGAGGGTAACTATGGCTACACCTTC
TRBJ1-5 | TRBV7-9 | - | - | CASSLQGGRPQHF | TGTGCCAGCAGCTTACAGGGCGGAAGGCCCCAGCATTTT
TRBJ1-5 | TRBV6-5 | - | - | CASSYRSGLDQPQHF | TGTGCCAGCAGTTACAGGTCAGGGTTAGATCAGCCCCAGCATTTT
TRBJ2-6 | TRBV25-1 | - | - | CASSVEQLVPGANVLTF | TGTGCCAGCAGTGTGGAACAGCTCGTACCTGGGGCCAACGTCCTGACTTTC
TRBJ2-3 | TRBV7-9 | TRBD2 | - | CASSLTSGKSDTQYF | TGTGCCAGCAGCTTGACTAGCGGGAAGTCAGATACGCAGTATTTT
TRBJ2-7 | TRBV5-6 | - | - | CASSPIDRNYEQYF | TGTGCCAGCAGCCCGATCGACCGAAACTACGAGCAGTACTTC
TRBJ2-5 | TRBV7-8 | - | - | CASSVTGRGETQYF | TGTGCCAGCAGCGTAACAGGGAGGGGAGAGACCCAGTACTTC
TRBJ2-1 | TRBV7-2 | - | - | CASSLQGYNEQFF | TGTGCCAGCAGCCTACAGGGTTACAATGAGCAGTTCTTC
TRBJ2-7 | TRBV6-5 | - | - | CASRRYRESVHEQYF | TGTGCCAGCAGGCGATACCGGGAGTCCGTCCACGAGCAGTACTTC
TRBJ1-3 | TRBV7-2 | - | - | CASSLAPRASGNTIYF | TGTGCCAGCAGCTTAGCGCCCAGGGCGTCTGGAAACACCATATATTTT
TRBJ2-7 | TRBV15 | - | once | CATSTKDSHEQYF | TGTGCCACCAGCACTAAAGACAGCCACGAGCAGTACTTC
TRBJ1-2 | TRBV28 | TRBD1 | - | CASSSGTGVDGYTF | TGTGCCAGCAGTTCCGGGACAGGGGTCGATGGCTACACCTTC
TRBJ2-5 | TRBV7-8 | TRBD1 | - | CASSLRRDRGQETQYF | TGTGCCAGCAGCTTACGCCGGGACAGGGGGCAGGAGACCCAGTACTTC
TRBJ2-6 | TRBV5-1 | TRBD1 | - | CASSQGQGMFGANVLTF | TGCGCCAGCAGCCAAGGACAGGGGATGTTTGGGGCCAACGTCCTGACTTTC
TRBJ2-7 | TRBV27 | - | - | CASSSLTGVPRAYEQYF | TGTGCCAGCAGTTCACTTACCGGTGTTCCGAGAGCCTACGAGCAGTACTTC
TRBJ2-3 | TRBV6-5 | TRBD1 | - | CASSYFQGGTDTQYF | TGTGCCAGCAGTTATTTCCAGGGGGGCACAGATACGCAGTATTTT
TRBJ1-1 | TRBV2 | - | - | CASAFLMNTEAFF | TGTGCCAGCGCTTTCCTTATGAACACTGAAGCTTTCTTT
TRBJ2-1 | TRBV7-3 | TRBD2 | once | CASSLTPLAGVDEQFF | TGTGCCAGCAGCTTAACTCCCCTAGCGGGAGTAGATGAGCAGTTCTTC
TRBJ1-1 | TRBV7-6 | - | - | CASSLAGNTEAFF | TGTGCCAGCAGCTTGGCGGGGAACACTGAAGCTTTCTTT
TRBJ2-6 | TRBV19 | - | - | CASSITGSGANVLTF | TGTGCCAGTAGTATAACAGGCTCTGGGGCCAACGTCCTGACTTTC
TRBJ1-5 | TRBV5-4 | - | - | CASSLDRQPQHF | TGTGCCAGCAGCTTGGATAGACAGCCCCAGCATTTT
TRBJ2-1 | TRBV6-1 | - | - | CATRQQVYNEQFF | TGTGCCACCCGGCAACAGGTTTACAATGAGCAGTTCTTC
TRBJ2-7 | TRBV6-1 | - | - | CASSDLRGARYF | TGTGCCAGCAGTGATTTACGGGGCGCGCGGTACTTC
TRBJ1-5 | TRBV15 | - | - | CATSRDRGGPPLYSNQPQHF | TGTGCCACCAGCAGAGATCGCGGGGGGCCTCCCCTTTATAGCAATCAGCCCCAGCATTTT